The rows below give T cell receptor beta chains drawn from one sample of a study of shared clonotypes between healthy human individuals. Profiling relied on immunoSEQ multiplex PCR, and the TCRdb table lists in-frame clones only, not all of them. The table has some 800,000 clones, roughly 92% seen once. Sequencing was carried out using naive CD8+ T cells sorted from blood. The source is a man aged 25-45 years in good health. Both conserved end residues are part of each CDR3. The order of the fields is V gene, J gene, D gene, CDR3 length, CDR3 protein, CDR3 DNA. The D gene is left open where the match is weak.

TRBV6-1	TRBJ2-7	TRBD1	16	CASSEASSDRGLEQYF	TGTGCCAGCAGTGAAGCCTCTTCCGACAGGGGGCTCGAGCAGTACTTC
TRBV7-9	TRBJ2-5	.	16	CASSTLNGGFQETQYF	TGTGCCAGCTCAACTCTAAACGGGGGTTTCCAAGAGACCCAGTACTTC
TRBV25-1	TRBJ2-5	.	11	CASSVVETQYF	TGTGCCAGCAGTGTGGTAGAGACCCAGTACTTC
TRBV7-9	TRBJ2-7	TRBD2	18	CASASNRESRTRAYEQYF	TGTGCCAGCGCGTCGAATCGGGAGTCGAGGACTAGGGCCTACGAGCAGTACTTC
TRBV19	TRBJ2-5	TRBD2	16	CASSRGLAGEGETQYF	TGTGCCAGTAGCCGTGGACTAGCGGGAGAGGGTGAGACCCAGTACTTC
TRBV4-1	TRBJ1-4	TRBD1	18	CASSGLSGGISTNEKLFF	TGCGCCAGCAGTGGGCTATCAGGGGGAATATCGACTAATGAAAAACTGTTTTTT
TRBV19	TRBJ2-3	.	15	CASSYMGERADTQYF	TGTGCCAGTAGTTATATGGGGGAGCGGGCGGATACGCAGTATTTT
TRBV7-2	TRBJ2-1	.	13	CASSLARSEAGFF	TGTGCCAGCAGCTTAGCCCGCAGCGAAGCCGGGTTCTTC
TRBV10-2	TRBJ2-7	.	14	CASTKPGQPYEQYF	TGCGCCAGCACTAAACCAGGACAGCCCTACGAGCAGTACTTC
TRBV2	TRBJ2-7	TRBD1	14	CASRRQGNSYEQYF	TGTGCCAGCAGGAGACAGGGAAACTCCTACGAGCAGTACTTC